The source of this T cell receptor (beta chain) is a study of blood T cell repertoires in COVID-19. Across the whole study: Both acute and convalescent COVID-19 samples were obtained from the United States, Italy and Spain.

The repertoire was sequenced with immunoSEQ multiplex PCR; TCRdb's copy has only in-frame clones and lacks some. The sample gives approximately 80,000 clones, roughly 80% of which show up once; around 29% is in the top ten. The CDR3 covers 12 residues. Per germline, CDR1 GTSNPN and CDR2 SVGIG (reference sequence). The V gene end was trimmed by 6 bases and the J gene end by 5 bases; junction bases not matched to a gene: 3. The chain couples TRBV30 to TRBJ2-5, with TRBD1 matching over 10 bases. The sequenced material came from peripheral blood. The source is a human donor in a cohort sampled during active COVID-19. The CDR3 coding sequence is TGTGCCTGTGACAGGGGGCGGGAGACCCAGTACTTC. Protein: CACDRGRETQYF.